These 16 T cell receptor beta chains were all obtained from the same sample, sequenced in a study of identical twins. MiXCR, applied by TCRdb to the 5' RACE reads, yields one record per CDR3 protein. The sample lists under 500,000 distinct CDR3 sequences, about 13% occurring once. The same sample was also used in a study of yellow fever vaccine responses in identical twins.

Sequenced material: CD4+ T cells sorted from blood. The receptors were sampled from a woman younger than 35 in good health.

The rearrangement links TRBV11-3 to TRBJ2-3; D call uncertain. With 4 bases removed from V and 5 bases from J, the gap between germline ends came to 13 bases. From germline, CDR1 is SGHNT and CDR2 YENEEA. The CDR3 loop spans 14 amino acids. For the CDR3, the DNA is TGTGCCAGCAGCTCAGGTAGCTTTGGAGATACGCAGTATTTT. It encodes CASSSGSFGDTQYF.

The rearrangement links TRBV12-3 or TRBV12-4 to TRBJ1-6; 7 nucleotides align to TRBD1. V was pared by 6 bases and J by 6 bases, with 11 bases of the junction left unmatched. The CDR3 is 16 residues long. This CDR3 is CASSPRDRVINSPLHF. CDR3 bases: TGTGCCAGCAGCCCACGAGACAGGGTGATTAATTCACCCCTCCACTTT.

This chain connects TRBV12-5 to TRBJ2-3, with TRBD2 as a possible D gene (6 bases). The V end lost 0 bases, the J end lost 2 bases, and 12 bases lay between the germline ends. CDR1 and CDR2 (germline): LGHNT, FRNRAP. CDR3 length equals 16 residues. The chain's CDR3 is CASGLVMGGNTDTQYF. The CDR3 DNA reads as TGTGCTAGTGGTTTGGTAATGGGGGGAAACACAGATACGCAGTATTTT.

This clonotype was seen many times. J is TRBJ2-7 and V is TRBV20-1, with unresolved D. The CDR3 is made up of 12 amino acids. V was cut by 0 bases and J by 7 bases, with 10 bases left in between. From germline, CDR1 is DFQATT and CDR2 SNEGSKA (reference sequence). CDR3 sequence: CSARDQSWEQYF. The CDR3 DNA is TGCAGTGCTAGAGATCAATCCTGGGAGCAGTACTTC.

The V call is TRBV6-5, the J call TRBJ2-3; the match to TRBD2 covers 9 bases. The CDR3 totals 15 residues. Germline trimming cut 1 base from V and 1 base from J; bases unmatched to any gene: 0. The germline V gene encodes CDR1 MNHEY and CDR2 SVGAGI. The CDR3 DNA follows: TGTGCCAGCAGTTACTGGACTAGCGGCACAGATACGCAGTATTTT. It translates to CASSYWTSGTDTQYF.

This clonotype was picked up a small number of times. V gene TRBV28 combines with J gene TRBJ2-7, with TRBD1 matching 10 bases. Germline loops: CDR1 MDHEN, CDR2 SYDVKM. The junction had 6 bases not matched to a gene; V was cut back by 5 bases and J by 5 bases. CDR3 length: 14 amino acids. As DNA, the CDR3 is TGTGCCAGCAGTCCCGGGACAGGGGTCCACGAGCAGTACTTC. Amino acids: CASSPGTGVHEQYF. Complete variable domain (other parts from reference TRBV28 and TRBJ2-7): DVKVTQSSRYLVKRTGEKVFLECVQDMDHENMFWYRQDPGLGLRLIYFSYDVKMKEKGDIPEGYSVSREKKERFSLILESASTNQTSMYLCASSPGTGVHEQYFGPGTRLTVT.

This chain uses TRBV19 with TRBJ2-7; D is unclear. CDR3 length: 14 residues. The germline V gene encodes CDR1 LNHDA and CDR2 SQIVND (reference sequence). V was clipped by 6 bases and J by 0 bases, with 12 bases between them. The CDR3 nucleotides read TGTGCCAGTAGCAATCTCCAGTCCTCCTACGAGCAGTACTTC. Translation gives CASSNLQSSYEQYF. Looking up the rest from reference TRBV19 and TRBJ2-7 gives the full variable domain: DGGITQSPKYLFRKEGQNVTLSCEQNLNHDAMYWYRQDPGQGLRLIYYSQIVNDFQKGDIAEGYSVSREKKESFPLTVTSAQKNPTAFYLCASSNLQSSYEQYFGPGTRLTVT.

V is TRBV25-1 and J is TRBJ1-5; the D is unclear. The ends were cut back, 1 base at V and 4 bases at J, with 8 bases in the middle. Germline assignment: CDR1 MGHDK and CDR2 SYGVNS. The CDR3 runs to 14 residues. In nucleotides, the CDR3 is TGTGCCAGCAGTGAATTTGGGCTGAATCAGCCCCAGCATTTT. This encodes CASSEFGLNQPQHF. The full variable domain, in which reference TRBV25-1 and TRBJ1-5 provide the parts outside the CDR3, is EADIYQTPRYLVIGTGKKITLECSQTMGHDKMYWYQQDPGMELHLIHYSYGVNSTEKGDLSSESTVSRIRTEHFPLTLESARPSHTSQYLCASSEFGLNQPQHFGDGTRLSIL.

The DNA of the CDR3 is TGTGCCAGCAGTTTCGGGCAGGATAGCAATCAGCCCCAGCATTTT. As protein: CASSFGQDSNQPQHF. This chain links TRBV28 with TRBJ1-5, with no clear D. CDR3 length equals 15 residues. The V end lost 3 bases, the J end lost 0 bases, and 9 bases lay between the germline ends. CDR1 and CDR2 from the germline V gene are MDHEN and SYDVKM.

This clonotype was counted only a few times. The gene calls are TRBV9 and TRBJ2-3; the match to TRBD2 covers 9 bases. Trimming cost V 0 bases and J 4 bases; bases outside gene matches: 6. This CDR3 is 16 amino acids long. CDR1 SGDLS and CDR2 YYNGEE come from the germline V gene. CDR3 protein: CASSVGLAGTPDTQYF. Written as DNA, the CDR3 is TGTGCCAGCAGCGTAGGTCTAGCGGGAACCCCAGATACGCAGTATTTT.

J is TRBJ1-2 and V is TRBV24-1; no clear D gene. V was shortened by 5 bases and J by 3 bases, with 15 bases between the two germline ends. CDR1 and CDR2 (germline): KGHDR, SFDVKD. This CDR3 comprises 15 residues. The CDR3 DNA is TGTGCCACCAGTGGAACGGGCAAAGGAGACTATGGCTACACCTTC. Translation gives CATSGTGKGDYGYTF.

This clonotype was seen a handful of times. The chain is built from TRBV29-1 and TRBJ2-7; 7 bases are shared with TRBD1. CDR1 and CDR2 from the germline V gene are SQVTM and ANQGSEA. This CDR3 comprises 12 residues. Unmatched junction bases numbered 3, after V lost 6 bases and J lost 1 base. The CDR3 DNA reads as TGCAGCGTAGGGGACAGTTCCTACGAGCAGTACTTC. Translated, it gives CSVGDSSYEQYF.

As concerns this clonotype: A much bigger clone sits one base away, suggesting this may be a read error. The chain links TRBV20-1 to TRBJ1-5; D may be TRBD1 (5 bases). CDR3 size: 16 residues. Trimming removed 8 bases at V and 0 bases at J, with 20 bases between. CDR1 is DFQATT and CDR2 is SNEGSKA in the germline V gene (reference sequence). The CDR3: CSFSAAGKISNQPQHF. Here the CDR3 DNA reads TGCAGTTTCTCCGCGGCAGGGAAAATTAGCAATCAGCCCCAGCATTTT.

V is TRBV27 and J is TRBJ1-1; D is perhaps TRBD1 (6 bases). The CDR3 has 14 residues. Germline V CDR1 and CDR2: MNHEY, SMNVEV (reference sequence). V was cut by 6 bases and J by 3 bases, with 14 bases left in between. The CDR3 region has the DNA TGTGCCAGCAGCCTCGGGGGGCCGCACACTGAAGCTTTCTTT. Amino acid sequence: CASSLGGPHTEAFF.

The V gene is TRBV12-5, the J gene TRBJ1-1; tentative D call: TRBD1 (6 bases). CDR3 length equals 18 residues. Looked up from germline, CDR1 is LGHNT and CDR2 is FRNRAP. Trimming left V 0 bases short and J 7 bases short, with 24 bases between. In DNA, the CDR3 is TGTGCTAGTGGTTTGGTACAGGGCGGTTTTGGTGATCGTGGTGAAGCTTTCTTT. Protein sequence: CASGLVQGGFGDRGEAFF.

This clonotype appeared a single time. The chain joins TRBV2 to TRBJ2-1; no clear D. The CDR3 loop spans 13 amino acids. Looked up from germline, CDR1 is SNHLY and CDR2 is FYNNEI. Trimming cost V 6 bases and J 9 bases, with 15 bases left between them. The CDR3: CASSPYIWGEQFF. The CDR3, as DNA: TGTGCCAGCAGCCCGTATATATGGGGTGAGCAGTTCTTC.